A single T cell receptor (beta chain) is shown here with its context. Study processing details: Reference gene primer amplification yielded estimated nucleated cell counts. Some clones are missing from TCRdb's copy, which holds only in-frame ones; the method was immunoSEQ multiplex PCR. V and J calls and clone size are those listed in that table; D and trimming were worked out from the DNA. The sample holds tens of thousands of clones; 80% to 90% are singletons and the top ten take approximately 10%. This record comes from a study of blood T cell repertoires in COVID-19. Across the study: The samples span acute and convalescent COVID-19 from the United States, Italy and Spain. PBMCs, B-cell-depleted T cells, or T cells provided the cDNA or gDNA that made up the material.

CDR1 WNHNN and CDR2 SYGVQD come from the germline V gene (reference sequence). The CDR3 totals 16 residues. Trimming pared 9 bases from V and 3 bases from J, leaving 23 bases between. This chain joins TRBV10-1 and TRBJ1-2, with D possibly TRBD1 on 6 matching bases. The sequenced sample was peripheral blood. This receptor was identified in an older man with active or convalescent COVID-19. The CDR3 spells CARSKGRGRVYYGYTF. In DNA form, the CDR3 reads TGCGCCAGGAGTAAGGGCAGGGGTCGGGTTTACTATGGCTACACCTTC.